The 22 T cell receptor beta chains in this list originate from one sample, sequenced in a study of blood T cell repertoires in COVID-19. Method: immunoSEQ multiplex PCR; TCRdb's copy keeps in-frame clones and lacks some. The data hold approximately 250,000 clones, with roughly 90% observed a single time. Input material: PBMCs or T cells enriched from blood (not recorded which). The origin of the receptors is a young woman who had recovered from COVID-19.

This clone was recorded a few times. J is TRBJ2-2 and V is TRBV29-1; 7 bases align to TRBD2. J lost 2 bases, V lost 4 bases, and 4 bases had no gene match. Germline V gene data show CDR1 as SQVTM and CDR2 as ANQGSEA. This CDR3 has 14 residues. DNA for the CDR3: TGCAGCGTTGGCAGGGACTACAACACCGGGGAGCTGTTTTTT. The encoded protein is CSVGRDYNTGELFF.

The rearrangement links TRBV5-4 to TRBJ1-1, with 7 bases aligning to TRBD1. The length of the CDR3 is 14 residues. The V and J ends lost 2 bases and 5 bases, in that order; junction bases with no gene match: 6. Per the germline V gene, CDR1 is SGHNT and CDR2 is YYREEE (reference sequence). The CDR3 sequence is CASSFKGGRTEAFF. The DNA for the CDR3 is TGTGCCAGCAGCTTTAAAGGGGGCCGGACTGAAGCTTTCTTT.

The chain couples TRBV3-1 (or the pseudogene TRBV3-2) to TRBJ2-3, with 15 positions matching TRBD2. Trimming removed 1 base from V and 2 bases from J; junction bases left unmatched: 7. CDR3 length: 19 amino acids. The V gene's germline CDR1 is LGHDT and CDR2 YNNKEL (reference sequence). The CDR3 DNA follows: TGTGCCAGCAGCCAAGGGCCGGGACTAGCGGGAGGCCTCACAGATACGCAGTATTTT. Amino acids: CASSQGPGLAGGLTDTQYF.

The chain joins TRBV4-1 to TRBJ2-1; 9 bases are shared with TRBD2. V shed 0 bases, J shed 10 bases, and the junction held 13 bases outside the gene matches. Germline loops: CDR1 MGHRA, CDR2 YSYEKL. The CDR3 has 17 residues. Here the CDR3 reads CASSQDPRGGVIREQFF. CDR3 DNA sequence: TGCGCCAGCAGCCAAGATCCTCGCGGGGGGGTGATACGCGAGCAGTTCTTC.

The J gene is TRBJ2-7, the V gene TRBV18; the match to TRBD2 covers 14 bases. V lost 3 bases to trimming and J lost 3 bases; unmatched junction nucleotides: 4. This CDR3 comprises 16 residues. Per the germline V gene, CDR1 is KGHSH and CDR2 is LQKENI. The CDR3 spells CASSPPGLAGDYEQYF. In DNA, the CDR3 is TGTGCCAGCTCACCCCCGGGACTAGCGGGAGACTACGAGCAGTACTTC. The entire variable domain, with the rest obtained from reference TRBV18 and TRBJ2-7, is as follows: NAGVMQNPRHLVRRRGQEARLRCSPMKGHSHVYWYRQLPEEGLKFMVYLQKENIIDESGMPKERFSAEFPKEGPSILRIQQVVRGDSAAYFCASSPPGLAGDYEQYFGPGTRLTVT.

The chain is built from TRBV27 and TRBJ2-5; 8 bases are a match to TRBD2. CDR1 is MNHEY, CDR2 SMNVEV, per germline (reference sequence). V was pared by 2 bases and J by 4 bases, with 6 bases of the junction left unmatched. The CDR3 totals 15 residues. The CDR3 DNA reads as TGTGCCAGCAGTTTAGCGGGAGGTCGTTTAGAGACCCAGTACTTC. Protein sequence: CASSLAGGRLETQYF.

The rearrangement uses TRBV28 and TRBJ1-2; D perhaps matches TRBD1 (5 bases). Trimming cost V 5 bases and J 4 bases, with 17 bases left between them. This CDR3 spans 15 amino acids. Germline V gene lookup returns CDR1 MDHEN and CDR2 SYDVKM. CDR3 nucleotides: TGTGCCAGCAGTGTACGACAGAGAAGGGGCTATGGCTACACCTTC. Protein: CASSVRQRRGYGYTF.

This chain uses TRBV7-3 with TRBJ2-1; 9 bases are a match to TRBD2. V lost 1 base and J lost 13; bases outside the gene matches: 20. This CDR3 is built from 18 residues. Germline V gene lookup returns CDR1 SGHTA and CDR2 FQGTGA. The CDR3 is CASSLSGGLASGGSGQFF. CDR3 coding DNA: TGTGCCAGCAGCTTAAGCGGGGGACTAGCTTCTGGCGGGTCTGGACAGTTCTTC.

The chain carries TRBV27 and TRBJ2-5; 8 positions match TRBD1. This CDR3 is 16 amino acids long. Germline V gives CDR1 MNHEY, CDR2 SMNVEV (reference sequence). The junction had 6 bases not matched to a gene; V was cut back by 1 base and J by 2 bases. CDR3 sequence (DNA): TGTGCCAGCAGTTTATTTTGGACAGGGAGGCAAGAGACCCAGTACTTC. Translation gives CASSLFWTGRQETQYF.

This clone appeared once. The J gene is TRBJ2-4, the V gene TRBV9, with TRBD2 matching over 7 bases. V shed 3 bases and J 0 bases; nucleotides not matched to a gene: 6. This CDR3 is built from 16 residues. Germline V gene data show CDR1 as SGDLS and CDR2 as YYNGEE. The CDR3 coding sequence is TGTGCCAGCAGCGACCCAGCGGGGCTAGCCAAAAACATTCAGTACTTC. It specifies CASSDPAGLAKNIQYF. Looking up the rest from reference TRBV9 and TRBJ2-4 gives the full variable domain: DSGVTQTPKHLITATGQRVTLRCSPRSGDLSVYWYQQSLDQGLQFLIQYYNGEERAKGNILERFSAQQFPDLHSELNLSSLELGDSALYFCASSDPAGLAKNIQYFGAGTRLSVL.

This chain uses TRBV19 with TRBJ1-1; D is uncertain. CDR1 is LNHDA, CDR2 SQIVND, per germline (reference sequence). Deletions cut 2 bases from V and 3 bases from J, with 13 bases between. The CDR3 has 15 residues. CDR3 sequence: CASSISGNKYTEAFF. The CDR3 nucleotides read TGTGCCAGTAGTATATCAGGAAATAAGTACACTGAAGCTTTCTTT.

The chain uses TRBV5-1 and TRBJ2-2, with D unresolved. The V end lost 0 bases, the J end lost 7 bases, and 10 bases lay between the germline ends. Germline V gene sequence: CDR1 SGHRS, CDR2 YFSETQ. This CDR3 region has 14 residues. CDR3 protein: CASSLGAERGELFF. The CDR3 DNA is TGCGCCAGCAGCTTGGGCGCGGAGCGCGGGGAGCTGTTTTTT. Full variable domain (remainder filled in from reference TRBV5-1 and TRBJ2-2): KAGVTQTPRYLIKTRGQQVTLSCSPISGHRSVSWYQQTPGQGLQFLFEYFSETQRNKGNFPGRFSGRQFSNSRSEMNVSTLELGDSALYLCASSLGAERGELFFGEGSRLTVL.

The V call is TRBV11-3, the J call TRBJ2-7; D unclear. V was pared by 1 base and J by 0 bases, with 7 bases between. The CDR3 extends over 14 amino acids. CDR1 is SGHNT and CDR2 is YENEEA in the germline V gene. The CDR3 protein is CASSLAPSSYEQYF. DNA of the CDR3: TGTGCCAGCAGCTTAGCTCCTAGCTCCTACGAGCAGTACTTC.

Comments on this clone: Other DNA sequences in the sample encode the same CDR3. The V and J genes are TRBV28 and TRBJ2-1; 12 positions agree with TRBD2. V dropped 3 bases and J dropped 3; count of bases not matched to a gene: 3. The CDR3 is 16 residues long. CDR1 and CDR2 (germline): MDHEN, SYDVKM. In DNA, the CDR3 is TGTGCCAGCAGTTTCCTGACTAGCGGGAGCTACAATGAGCAGTTCTTC. It specifies CASSFLTSGSYNEQFF.

The chain links TRBV25-1 to TRBJ2-5; 8 positions agree with TRBD1. CDR3 length equals 14 residues. After removal of 8 bases from V and 4 bases from J, the junction contained 9 bases not matched to a gene. CDR1 is MGHDK and CDR2 is SYGVNS in the germline V gene. Here the CDR3 DNA reads TGTGCCAGCGTACCCACAGGGGGTGTAGAGACCCAGTACTTC. Translating gives CASVPTGGVETQYF.

In DNA form, the CDR3 reads TGTGCCTGGAGCGGTGGGACAGGCGGGCCGGCTGGCTACACCTTC. Translating it yields CAWSGGTGGPAGYTF. The V and J genes are TRBV30 and TRBJ1-2; 8 bases match TRBD1. Germline CDR1 reads GTSNPN; CDR2 reads SVGIG (reference sequence). The CDR3 is made up of 15 amino acids. V lost 3 bases and J lost 7; bases outside the gene matches: 13.

The chain links TRBV5-1 to TRBJ2-7; 9 positions match TRBD2. After removal of 3 bases from V and 6 bases from J, the junction contained 7 bases not matched to a gene. Germline-derived CDR1 and CDR2 are SGHRS and YFSETQ. The CDR3 is 14 residues long. The CDR3 region is CASSSLAGAGEQYF. The CDR3 coding sequence is TGCGCCAGCAGCTCCTTAGCGGGAGCGGGCGAGCAGTACTTC.

The CDR3 DNA reads TGCGCCAGCAGCTTGTTAGGCGGGGGTCGTAATGGAAACACCATATATTTT. This encodes CASSLLGGGRNGNTIYF. The genes are TRBV5-1 and TRBJ1-3; tentative D call: TRBD1 (5 bases). The CDR3 has 17 amino acids. Trimming removed 1 base from V and 3 bases from J, with 17 bases in between. Looked up from germline, CDR1 is SGHRS and CDR2 is YFSETQ.

V is TRBV10-2 and J is TRBJ1-1; tentatively, D is TRBD1 (6 bases). CDR1 WSHSY and CDR2 SAAADI come from the germline V gene. There are 11 residues in the CDR3. V was cut by 8 bases and J by 11 bases, with 15 bases left in between. The CDR3 sequence: CASSSGTLAFF. The CDR3 nucleotides are TGCGCCAGCTCATCCGGGACATTGGCTTTCTTT.

The chain uses TRBV27 and TRBJ2-7; the D gene is possibly TRBD1 (6 bases). Germline lookup yields CDR1 MNHEY and CDR2 SMNVEV (reference sequence). The CDR3 loop spans 15 amino acids. V lost 3 bases and J 0 bases, leaving 12 bases between the germline ends. The DNA for the CDR3 is TGTGCCAGCAGTTTCCTACGGACAGTCTCCTACGAGCAGTACTTC. Translating gives CASSFLRTVSYEQYF.

This clone was recorded only once. The V and J genes are TRBV25-1 and TRBJ1-1, with D possibly being TRBD1 (6 bases). Trimming left V 3 bases short and J 13 bases short, with 15 bases between. Per germline, CDR1 MGHDK and CDR2 SYGVNS. There are 12 residues in the CDR3. CDR3 nucleotides: TGTGCCAGCAGTGAGGGGGCGAGGAAGTATTTCTTT. This encodes CASSEGARKYFF.

This sequence joins TRBV12-3 or TRBV12-4 and TRBJ2-7; D not certain. Trimming pared 1 base from V and 0 bases from J, leaving 4 bases between. This CDR3 region has 13 residues. DNA for the CDR3: TGTGCCAGCAGTTTAGTCAGCTCCTACGAGCAGTACTTC. This codes for CASSLVSSYEQYF.